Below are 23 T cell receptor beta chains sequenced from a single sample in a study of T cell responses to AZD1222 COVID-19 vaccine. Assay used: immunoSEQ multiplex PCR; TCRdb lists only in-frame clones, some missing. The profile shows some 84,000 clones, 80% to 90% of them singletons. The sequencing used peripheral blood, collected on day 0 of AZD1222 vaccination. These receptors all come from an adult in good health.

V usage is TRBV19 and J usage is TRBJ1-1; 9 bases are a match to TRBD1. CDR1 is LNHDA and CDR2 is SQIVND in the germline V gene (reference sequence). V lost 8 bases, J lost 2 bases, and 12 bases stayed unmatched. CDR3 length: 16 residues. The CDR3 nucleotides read TGTGCCAGTGGGTCGGAGACAGGGGGTATTAACACTGAAGCTTTCTTT. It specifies CASGSETGGINTEAFF.

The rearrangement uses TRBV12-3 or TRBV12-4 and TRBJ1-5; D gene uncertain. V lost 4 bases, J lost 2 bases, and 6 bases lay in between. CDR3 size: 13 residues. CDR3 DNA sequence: TGTGCCAGCAGTTCCTTCGGCAATCAGCCCCAGCATTTT. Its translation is CASSSFGNQPQHF.

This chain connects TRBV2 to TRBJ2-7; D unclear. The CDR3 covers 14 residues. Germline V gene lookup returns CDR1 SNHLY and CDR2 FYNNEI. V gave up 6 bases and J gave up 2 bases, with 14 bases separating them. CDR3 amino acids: CASRLSDGAYEQYF. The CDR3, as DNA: TGTGCCAGCAGATTGTCTGACGGAGCCTACGAGCAGTACTTC.

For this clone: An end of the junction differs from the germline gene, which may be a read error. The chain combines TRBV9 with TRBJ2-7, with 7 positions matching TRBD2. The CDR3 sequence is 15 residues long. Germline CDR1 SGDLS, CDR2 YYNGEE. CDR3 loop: CASSVGEGPTYECFF. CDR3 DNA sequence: TGTGCCAGCAGCGTGGGGGAGGGTCCCACCTACGAGTGTTTCTTC.

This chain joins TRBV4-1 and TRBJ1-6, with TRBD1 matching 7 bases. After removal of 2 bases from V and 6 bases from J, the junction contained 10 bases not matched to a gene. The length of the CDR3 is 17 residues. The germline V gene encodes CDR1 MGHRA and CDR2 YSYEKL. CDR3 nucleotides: TGCGCCAGCAGCCAAAATAACAGGGGAACGAGTAATTCACCCCTCCACTTT. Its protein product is CASSQNNRGTSNSPLHF.

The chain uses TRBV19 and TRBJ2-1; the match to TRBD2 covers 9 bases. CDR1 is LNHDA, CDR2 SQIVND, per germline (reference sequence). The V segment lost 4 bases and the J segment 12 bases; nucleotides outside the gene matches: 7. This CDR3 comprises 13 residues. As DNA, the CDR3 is TGTGCCAGTAGTACGCCTAGCGGGATTCGGCAGTTCTTC. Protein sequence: CASSTPSGIRQFF.

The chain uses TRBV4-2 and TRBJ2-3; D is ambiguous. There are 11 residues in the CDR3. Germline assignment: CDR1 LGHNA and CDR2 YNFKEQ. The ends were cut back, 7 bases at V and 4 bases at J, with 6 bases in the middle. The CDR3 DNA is TGTGCCAGCACCCTGTCAGATACGCAGTATTTT. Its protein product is CASTLSDTQYF.

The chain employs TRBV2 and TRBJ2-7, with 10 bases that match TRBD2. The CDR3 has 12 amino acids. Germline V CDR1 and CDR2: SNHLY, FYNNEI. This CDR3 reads CASSESLAGVGV. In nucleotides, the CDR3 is TGTGCCAGCAGTGAAAGTCTAGCGGGGGTCGGGGTC.

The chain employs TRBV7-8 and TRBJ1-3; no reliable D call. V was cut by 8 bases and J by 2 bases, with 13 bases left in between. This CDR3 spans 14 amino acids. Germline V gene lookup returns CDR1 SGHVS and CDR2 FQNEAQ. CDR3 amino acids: CASATSGAGNTIYF. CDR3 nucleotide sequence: TGTGCCAGCGCTACCTCGGGTGCTGGAAACACCATATATTTT.

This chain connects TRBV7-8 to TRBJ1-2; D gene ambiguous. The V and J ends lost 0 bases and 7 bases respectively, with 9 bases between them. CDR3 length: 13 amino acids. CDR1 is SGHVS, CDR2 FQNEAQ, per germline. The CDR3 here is CASSLAGSLGYTF. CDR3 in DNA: TGTGCCAGCAGCTTAGCAGGGTCCCTTGGCTACACCTTC.

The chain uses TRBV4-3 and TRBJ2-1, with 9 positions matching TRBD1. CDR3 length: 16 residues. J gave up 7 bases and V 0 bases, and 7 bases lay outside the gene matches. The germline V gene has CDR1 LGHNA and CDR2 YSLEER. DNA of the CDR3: TGCGCCAGCAGCCAAGATCCGGGACAGGGCTGGAATGAGCAGTTCTTC. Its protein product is CASSQDPGQGWNEQFF.

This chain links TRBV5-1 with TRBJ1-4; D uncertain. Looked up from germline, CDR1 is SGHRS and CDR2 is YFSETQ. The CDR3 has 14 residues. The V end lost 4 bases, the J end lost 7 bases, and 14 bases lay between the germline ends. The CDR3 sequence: CASSRRPRSEKLFF. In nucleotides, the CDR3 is TGCGCCAGCAGCCGCAGGCCGAGGAGTGAAAAACTGTTTTTT.

Here the CDR3 DNA reads TGTGCCAGCAGTTTTAGCCTCTCATGGCAGGGATATAACTATGGCTACACCTTC. This codes for CASSFSLSWQGYNYGYTF. This chain joins TRBV28 and TRBJ1-2; a weak D match, TRBD1 (5 bases). Looked up from germline, CDR1 is MDHEN and CDR2 is SYDVKM. The ends were cut back, 3 bases at V and 1 base at J, with 21 bases in the middle. This CDR3 contains 18 residues.

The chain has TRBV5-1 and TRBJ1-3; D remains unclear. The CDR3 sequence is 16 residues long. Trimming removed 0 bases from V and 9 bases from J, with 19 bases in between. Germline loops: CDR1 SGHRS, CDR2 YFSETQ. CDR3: CASSLGSSGALSTIYF. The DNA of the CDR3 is TGCGCCAGCAGCTTGGGGTCATCGGGCGCACTCAGCACCATATATTTT. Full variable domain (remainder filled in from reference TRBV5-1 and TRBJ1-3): KAGVTQTPRYLIKTRGQQVTLSCSPISGHRSVSWYQQTPGQGLQFLFEYFSETQRNKGNFPGRFSGRQFSNSRSEMNVSTLELGDSALYLCASSLGSSGALSTIYFGEGSWLTVV.

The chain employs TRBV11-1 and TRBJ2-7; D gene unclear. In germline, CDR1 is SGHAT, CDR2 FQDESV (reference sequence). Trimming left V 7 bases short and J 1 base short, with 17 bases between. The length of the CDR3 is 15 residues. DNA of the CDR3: TGTGCCAGCACCCCAAACAGAGATTCGTCCTACGAGCAGTACTTC. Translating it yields CASTPNRDSSYEQYF.

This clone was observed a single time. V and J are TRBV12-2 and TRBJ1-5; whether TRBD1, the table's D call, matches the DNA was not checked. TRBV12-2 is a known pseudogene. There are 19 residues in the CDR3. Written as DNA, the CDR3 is TGTGCAAGTCGCCCGCTTGAAGTACCACAGCTTCCAAGCAATCAGCCCCAGCATTTT. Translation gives CASRPLEVPQLPSNQPQHF.

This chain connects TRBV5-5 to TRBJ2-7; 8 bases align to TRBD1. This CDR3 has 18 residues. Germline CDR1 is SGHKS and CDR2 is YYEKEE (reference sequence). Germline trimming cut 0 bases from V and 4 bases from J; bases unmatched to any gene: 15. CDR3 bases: TGTGCCAGCAGCTTGGCCCCCACCACCGGGGACAGGTTGTACGAGCAGTACTTC. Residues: CASSLAPTTGDRLYEQYF.

The CDR3 DNA sequence: TGTGCCAGCAGCCTCCGCAGGGGGTCTATCTTCAATGAGCAGTTCTTC. It translates to CASSLRRGSIFNEQFF. J is TRBJ2-1 and V is TRBV7-8; 7 positions match TRBD1. Germline V gene lookup returns CDR1 SGHVS and CDR2 FQNEAQ. This CDR3 is 16 amino acids long. V shed 5 bases and J 6 bases; nucleotides not matched to a gene: 13.

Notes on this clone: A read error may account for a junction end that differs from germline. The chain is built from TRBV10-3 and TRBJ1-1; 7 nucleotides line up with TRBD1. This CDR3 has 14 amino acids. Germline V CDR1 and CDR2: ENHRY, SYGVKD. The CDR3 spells CAIGDRQGSTEAFF. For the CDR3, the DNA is TGTGCCATCGGTGACCGACAGGGAAGCACTGAAGCTTTCTTT.

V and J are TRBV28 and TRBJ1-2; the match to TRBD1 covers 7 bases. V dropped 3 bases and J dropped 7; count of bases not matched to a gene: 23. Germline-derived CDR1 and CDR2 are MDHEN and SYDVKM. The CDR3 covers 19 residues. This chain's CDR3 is CASSFSLDRPNMGTVGYTF. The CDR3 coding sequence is TGTGCCAGCAGTTTTTCATTGGACAGGCCCAACATGGGGACCGTTGGCTACACCTTC.

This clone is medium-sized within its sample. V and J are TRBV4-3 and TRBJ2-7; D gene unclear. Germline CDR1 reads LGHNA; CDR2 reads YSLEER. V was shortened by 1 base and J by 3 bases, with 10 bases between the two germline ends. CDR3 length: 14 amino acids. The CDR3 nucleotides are TGCGCCAGCAGCCAAGGGGCAGGATACTACGAGCAGTACTTC. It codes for CASSQGAGYYEQYF.

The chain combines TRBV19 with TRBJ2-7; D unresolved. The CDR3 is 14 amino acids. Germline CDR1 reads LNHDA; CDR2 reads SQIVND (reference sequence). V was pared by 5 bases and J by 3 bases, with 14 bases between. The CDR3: CASSPINSLYEQYF. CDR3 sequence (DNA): TGTGCCAGTAGTCCCATTAACAGCCTCTACGAGCAGTACTTC.

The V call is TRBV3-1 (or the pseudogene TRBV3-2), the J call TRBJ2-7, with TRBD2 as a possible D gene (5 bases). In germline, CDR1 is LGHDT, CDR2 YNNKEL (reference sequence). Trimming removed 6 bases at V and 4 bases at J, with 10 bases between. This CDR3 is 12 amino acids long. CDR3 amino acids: CASSEGRYEQYF. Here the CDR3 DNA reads TGTGCCAGCAGTGAGGGAAGGTACGAGCAGTACTTC.